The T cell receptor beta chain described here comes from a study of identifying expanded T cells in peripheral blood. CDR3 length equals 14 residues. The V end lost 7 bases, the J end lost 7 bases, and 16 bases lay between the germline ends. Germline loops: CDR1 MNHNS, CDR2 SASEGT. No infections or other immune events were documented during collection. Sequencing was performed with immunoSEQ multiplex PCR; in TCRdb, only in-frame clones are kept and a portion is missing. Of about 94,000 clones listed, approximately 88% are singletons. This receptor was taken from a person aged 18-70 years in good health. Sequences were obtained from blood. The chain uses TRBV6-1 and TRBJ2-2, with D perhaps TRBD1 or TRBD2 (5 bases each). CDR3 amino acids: CASTFGAGLGELFF. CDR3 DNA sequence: TGTGCCAGCACGTTCGGGGCAGGGCTCGGGGAGCTGTTTTTT.